Listed below are T cell receptor beta chains from one sample, sequenced in a study of T cell responses to AZD1222 COVID-19 vaccine. TCRdb keeps only in-frame clones here, not all; method: immunoSEQ multiplex PCR. The sample includes about 130,000 clones, roughly 93% of them seen just once. The sample in question was peripheral blood, obtained on day 0 of AZD1222 vaccination. These receptors all stem from an adult in good health. The CDR3 runs from the conserved cysteine through the conserved F or W. D genes are given only for firm matches. Size values are once, few and many counts, or a class for expanded clones, and some rows have none.

D | size | J | V | CDR3 | DNA
- | - | TRBJ2-2 | TRBV6-5 | CASVGLIYTGELFF | TGTGCCAGCGTCGGGCTGATTTACACCGGGGAGCTGTTTTTT
- | - | TRBJ2-7 | TRBV9 | CASSVEPGYEQYF | TGTGCCAGCAGCGTAGAACCTGGGTACGAGCAGTACTTC
TRBD1 | - | TRBJ1-2 | TRBV19 | CASSLGQGAGYTF | TGTGCCAGTAGTCTAGGACAGGGTGCTGGCTACACCTTC
TRBD2 | - | TRBJ2-7 | TRBV29-1 | CSVEDQASGSYEQYF | TGCAGCGTTGAAGATCAGGCTAGCGGGAGTTACGAGCAGTACTTC
TRBD1 | - | TRBJ1-2 | TRBV10-3 | CAISSFQGANYGYTF | TGTGCCATCAGCTCTTTCCAGGGGGCAAACTATGGCTACACCTTC
- | - | TRBJ1-4 | TRBV13 | CASSLKAAEGDEKLFF | TGTGCCAGCAGCCTTAAGGCAGCCGAGGGAGATGAAAAACTGTTTTTT
- | - | TRBJ1-1 | TRBV4-1 | CASSRSLAGLRSTEAFF | TGCGCCAGCAGCCGATCATTAGCAGGATTGAGGAGCACTGAAGCTTTCTTT
TRBD2 | - | TRBJ2-1 | TRBV28 | CASRPSGLNNEQFF | TGTGCCAGCAGACCTAGCGGGCTCAACAATGAGCAGTTCTTC
- | once | TRBJ1-2 | TRBV6-1 | CASSEAAVSSTYGYTF | TGTGCCAGCAGTGAAGCCGCTGTTTCGTCCACCTATGGCTACACCTTC
- | - | TRBJ1-1 | TRBV5-1 | CASSLVIDGGEAFF | TGCGCCAGCAGCTTGGTGATTGATGGAGGTGAAGCTTTCTTT
TRBD2 | - | TRBJ2-1 | TRBV7-6 | CASSQRSGGMLHNEQFF | TGTGCCAGCAGCCAGCGATCGGGGGGGATGTTACACAATGAGCAGTTCTTC
- | - | TRBJ2-3 | TRBV18 | CASSPGGDTQYF | TGTGCCAGCTCACCAGGGGGAGATACGCAGTATTTT
- | once | TRBJ2-3 | TRBV15 | CATSREGRVQDTQYF | TGTGCCACCAGCAGAGAGGGCCGGGTACAAGATACGCAGTATTTT
- | - | TRBJ1-3 | TRBV9 | CAPDYKLGFGNTIYF | TGTGCCCCCGACTATAAGTTGGGTTTTGGAAACACCATATATTTT
TRBD2 | - | TRBJ2-7 | TRBV4-1 | CASSPPGTSGRAKYEQYF | TGCGCCAGCAGCCCTCCCGGGACTAGCGGGAGGGCGAAATACGAGCAGTACTTC
- | - | TRBJ2-7 | TRBV5-1 | CASSGRQRPPYEQYF | TGCGCCAGCAGCGGGAGACAGAGGCCTCCCTACGAGCAGTACTTC
- | - | TRBJ2-5 | TRBV20-1 | CSASGASETQYF | TGCAGTGCTAGTGGCGCGTCCGAGACCCAGTACTTC
TRBD1 | - | TRBJ2-7 | TRBV7-2 | CASRHQQGRGEQYF | TGTGCCAGCAGGCACCAACAGGGGAGAGGCGAGCAGTACTTC
- | - | TRBJ1-2 | TRBV12-3/TRBV12-4 | CASSLAGGDGYTF | TGTGCCAGCAGTTTAGCGGGAGGGGATGGCTACACCTTC
- | - | TRBJ1-1 | TRBV11-2 | CASSPGWEPGTEAFF | TGTGCCAGCAGCCCTGGCTGGGAACCTGGGACTGAAGCTTTCTTT
TRBD1 | - | TRBJ1-2 | TRBV5-4 | CASRVQGQYGYTF | TGTGCCAGCAGGGTACAGGGGCAGTATGGCTACACCTTC
TRBD2 | - | TRBJ2-1 | TRBV15 | CATSRDRKLARNEQFF | TGTGCCACCAGCAGAGATCGCAAACTAGCGCGGAATGAGCAGTTCTTC
TRBD1 | - | TRBJ2-5 | TRBV2 | CASSGPGQLETQYF | TGTGCCAGCAGTGGACCGGGACAGCTAGAGACCCAGTACTTC
- | - | TRBJ1-1 | TRBV27 | CASRYTENTEAFF | TGTGCCAGCAGATACACAGAGAACACTGAAGCTTTCTTT